The source of this TCR beta chain is a study of blood T cell repertoires in COVID-19 (dated by TCRdb to the early 2020s). Turning to the overall study: The collaborator samples originated in the United States, Italy and Spain and spanned the acute and convalescent phases of COVID-19. The material from the prospective study consisted of cDNA or gDNA derived from T cells, B-cell-depleted T cells, or PBMCs. Subjects who had been exposed to COVID-19, were actively infected with it, or had recovered from it provided the deeply sampled blood TCRbeta repertoires that made up the dataset. The repertoires were released in a freely available public database meant as a resource for research on the immune response to SARS-CoV-2. The samples were drawn from two sources: the first 160 participants of the ongoing ImmuneRACE study, and 950 to 1,500 subjects contributed by 6 global collaborators. A de-identified subject ID, COVID-19 status, age in years and sex were almost always included in the sample metadata. Where HLA class I and class II types were available, the types were taken from metadata supplied by the sample provider, not from assay-based typing.

In the prospective study, participants were 18 to 89 years old, resided in around 25 geographic areas of the United States, and were enrolled through a virtual design. In the prospective study, cohorts were assigned on the basis of participant-reported clinical history obtained from a screening survey and a study questionnaire. Mobile phlebotomists in the prospective study collected whole blood, serum and a nasopharyngeal or oropharyngeal swab from every participant. Prospective study participants could optionally give additional blood draws and questionnaires over a roughly 2-month period. Prospective study blood samples were shipped either frozen or at room temperature before DNA extraction. On this clone: Its target antigen remains unknown. No much larger clonotype is one base removed from it; base qualities were not supplied.

The immunoSEQ Assay, a bias-controlled multiplex PCR, was used to amplify TCRbeta CDR3 regions from genomic DNA. The source study handled its data this way. The number of nucleated cells in each sample was estimated from the amplification of reference gene primers within the assay. To quantify the absolute abundance of each unique TCRbeta CDR3 rearrangement, sequence reads were collapsed and filtered. For each sample, productive Simpson clonality was calculated as the square root of Simpson's diversity index across productive rearrangements. This immuneACCESS table, as held by TCRdb, lists in-frame sequences with V and J called but not all clones. Of the missing ones, under half trace to an unresolved V gene in checked studies; the others have no known cause. D and trimming come from the DNA, and the V and J calls and clone size come from that table. Here the sample has about 200,000 clones; about 82% occur a single time. Of the sample, around 6% falls within the top ten clones.

Measured from the cysteine to the phenylalanine, the CDR3 is 14 residues long. Just CDR3 DNA is preserved here, 42 bases in frame from base 1. The CDR1 and CDR2 encoded by the germline V gene are KGHSH and LQKENI. The trim is 1 base for V and 4 bases for J, with a gap of 8 bases between the germline ends. The research as a whole found: How much clinical and demographic metadata was included differed by source and by participant, and the metadata was provided uncurated.

The sequence came from a man aged 35 to 55 with acute COVID-19. The specimen was PBMCs or T cells enriched from blood (not recorded which). The sequence is built from TRBV18 and TRBJ1-3; tentative D gene TRBD1, with 6 bases matching. The sequence in DNA is TGTGCCAGCTCACCACAGGACAGAGGAAACACCATATATTTT. Its protein product is CASSPQDRGNTIYF.